The present T cell receptor beta chain was sequenced within a study of T cells in Graves' hyperthyroidism and ophthalmopathy. Study-wide findings and caveats: Model output signaled ophthalmopathy a median roughly 6.1 months ahead of onset. Ophthalmopathy and stable hyperthyroidism were separated by a 13 V-J model.

Amplification of TCR beta CDR3 regions used RNA as the template. The HTBI primer set served for first-round RT-PCR of the TCR CDR3. TCRdb independently ran MiXCR on the multiplex PCR reads; one entry per CDR3 protein. The data show more than 350,000 distinct CDR3 sequences, about 15% seen once. This CDR3 comprises 16 residues. V lost 3 bases, J lost 0 bases, and 13 bases lay in between. Germline CDR1 and CDR2: KGHSH and LQKENI. The study left out patients who had uncontrolled infection, other autoimmune disease, pregnancy or lactation. A roughly 9.7 ml volume of fresh peripheral blood provided the PBMCs. There are many counts of this clonotype. Its matching antigen is unknown.

The sample consisted of blood. The V and J genes are TRBV18 and TRBJ2-3, with D possibly being TRBD2 (5 bases). This TCR was sampled from a woman aged 25 to 39 with Graves' ophthalmopathy. The CDR3 bases are TGTGCCAGCTCACCCCAAGGGAGTTCTAGCACAGATACGCAGTATTTT. It codes for CASSPQGSSSTDTQYF.